The present T cell receptor beta chain was sequenced within a study of T cells in localized non-small cell lung cancer. The method was immunoSEQ multiplex PCR; TCRdb's version includes in-frame clones alone and lacks a portion of them. The table has some 21,000 clones, over 80% seen once. The clonotype was recovered from a male donor aged 60 or over with stage I squamous cell lung carcinoma. Sequenced material: peripheral blood, taken before any cancer treatment.

The CDR3 reads CASSQAGGQTQYF. In DNA, the CDR3 is TGTGCCAGCAGCCAGGCAGGGGGCCAGACCCAGTACTTC. The rearrangement uses TRBV14 and TRBJ2-5; 8 nucleotides match TRBD1. The J segment lost 6 bases and the V segment lost 3 bases, leaving 3 bases of the junction unmatched. The CDR3 length is 13 residues. In germline, CDR1 is SGHDN, CDR2 FVKESK.